The source of this T cell receptor beta chain is a study of blood T cells in healthy people across ages. Study-level results: Long-lived donors exceeded aged donors in naive CD4+ cells and diversity. Because sorting was not performed, PBMCs prevented conclusive naive versus antigen-experienced comparison. The CMV status of each donor remained undetermined, and this could have confounded shifts in expanded clonotypes. Researchers judged that diversity estimates from one million T cells fell short of true values.

PCR was performed a second time for 7 to 11 cycles using a sample-barcoded 5' primer and a J-beta primer mix. TCRdb reprocessed the 5' RACE reads with MiXCR, giving one entry per CDR3 protein. The data show approximately 790,000 distinct CDR3 sequences, with roughly 60% seen just once and roughly 25% held by the top ten. The V end was cut by 3 bases, the J end by 6 bases, with 7 bases between. The CDR3 spans 12 residues. This clonotype was counted only a few times. Its target is not known. The TCR comes from a man aged 25 to 40 in good health. Specimen: blood. The V gene is TRBV12-3 or TRBV12-4, the J gene TRBJ2-3; TRBD1 might be the D (5 bases). The CDR3 is CASSFPGDTQYF. The CDR3 region has the DNA TGTGCCAGCAGTTTTCCAGGGGATACGCAGTATTTT.